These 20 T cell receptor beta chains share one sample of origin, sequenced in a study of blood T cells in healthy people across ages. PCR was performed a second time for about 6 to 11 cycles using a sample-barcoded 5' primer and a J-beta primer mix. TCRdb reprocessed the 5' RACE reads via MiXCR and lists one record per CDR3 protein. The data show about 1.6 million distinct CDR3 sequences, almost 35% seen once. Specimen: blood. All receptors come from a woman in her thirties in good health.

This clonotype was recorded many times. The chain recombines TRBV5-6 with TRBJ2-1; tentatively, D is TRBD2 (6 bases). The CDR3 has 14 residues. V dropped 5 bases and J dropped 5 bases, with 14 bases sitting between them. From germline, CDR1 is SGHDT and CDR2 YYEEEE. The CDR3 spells CASSDSGDNNEQFF. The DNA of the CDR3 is TGTGCCAGCAGTGATTCGGGGGATAACAATGAGCAGTTCTTC.

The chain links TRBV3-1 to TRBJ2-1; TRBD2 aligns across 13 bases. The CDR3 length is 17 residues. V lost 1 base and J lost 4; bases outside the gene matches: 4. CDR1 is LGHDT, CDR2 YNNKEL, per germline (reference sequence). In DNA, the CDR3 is TGTGCCAGCAGCCAAGGTGTACTAGCGGGAGGGTACAATGAGCAGTTCTTC. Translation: CASSQGVLAGGYNEQFF.

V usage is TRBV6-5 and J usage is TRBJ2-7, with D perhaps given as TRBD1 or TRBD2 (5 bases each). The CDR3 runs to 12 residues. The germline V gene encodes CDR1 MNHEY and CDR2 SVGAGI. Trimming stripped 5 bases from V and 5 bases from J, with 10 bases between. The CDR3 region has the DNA TGTGCCAGCAGTGCACGAGGGGACGAGCAGTACTTC. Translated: CASSARGDEQYF.

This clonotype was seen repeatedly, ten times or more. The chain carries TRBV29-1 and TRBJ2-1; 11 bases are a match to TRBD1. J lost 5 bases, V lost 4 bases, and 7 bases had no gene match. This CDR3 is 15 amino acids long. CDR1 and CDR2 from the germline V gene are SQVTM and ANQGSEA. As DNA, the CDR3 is TGCAGCGTTGGGGGGGGACAGGGGGTAGACAATGAGCAGTTCTTC. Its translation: CSVGGGQGVDNEQFF.

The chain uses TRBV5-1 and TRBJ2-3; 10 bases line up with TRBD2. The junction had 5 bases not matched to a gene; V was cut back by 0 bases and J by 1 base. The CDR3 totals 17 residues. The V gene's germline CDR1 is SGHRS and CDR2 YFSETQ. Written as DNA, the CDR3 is TGCGCCAGCAGCTTGGCAGCGGGGGGGCCGCGCACAGATACGCAGTATTTT. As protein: CASSLAAGGPRTDTQYF.

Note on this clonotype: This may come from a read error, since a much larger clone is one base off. DNA of the CDR3: TGCGCCAGCAGCCTCGGCAGGGTGGACGAGCAGTACTTC. Its translation is CASSLGRVDEQYF. The V gene is TRBV5-1, the J gene TRBJ2-7; possibly TRBD1 for D (5 bases). CDR1 is SGHRS and CDR2 is YFSETQ in the germline V gene. The V and J ends lost 4 bases and 5 bases respectively, with 13 bases between them. The CDR3 sequence is 13 residues long.

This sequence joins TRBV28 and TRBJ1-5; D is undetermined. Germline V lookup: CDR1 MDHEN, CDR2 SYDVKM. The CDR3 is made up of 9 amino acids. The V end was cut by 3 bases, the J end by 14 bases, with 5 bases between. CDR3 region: CASSFPEHF. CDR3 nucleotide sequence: TGTGCCAGCAGTTTCCCTGAGCATTTT.

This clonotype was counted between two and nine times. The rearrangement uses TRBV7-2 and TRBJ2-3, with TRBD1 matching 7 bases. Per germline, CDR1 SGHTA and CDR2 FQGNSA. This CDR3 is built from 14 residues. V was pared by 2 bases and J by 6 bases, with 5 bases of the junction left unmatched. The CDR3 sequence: CASSLRGHRDTQYF. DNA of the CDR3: TGTGCCAGCAGCTTAAGGGGGCATCGGGATACGCAGTATTTT.

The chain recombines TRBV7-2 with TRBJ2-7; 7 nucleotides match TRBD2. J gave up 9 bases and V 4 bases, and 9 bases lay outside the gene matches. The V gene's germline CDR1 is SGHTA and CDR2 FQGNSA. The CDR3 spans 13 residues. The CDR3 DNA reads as TGTGCCAGCAGCTCATTGACTAGCCAAGGGCAGTACTTC. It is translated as CASSSLTSQGQYF. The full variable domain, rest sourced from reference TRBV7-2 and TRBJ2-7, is GAGVSQSPSNKVTEKGKDVELRCDPISGHTALYWYRQSLGQGLEFLIYFQGNSAPDKSGLPSDRFSAERTGGSVSTLTIQRTQQEDSAVYLCASSSLTSQGQYFGPGTRLTVT.

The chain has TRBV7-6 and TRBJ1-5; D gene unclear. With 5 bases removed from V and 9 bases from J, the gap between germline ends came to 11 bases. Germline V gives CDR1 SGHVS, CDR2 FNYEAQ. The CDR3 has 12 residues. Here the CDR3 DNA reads TGTGCCAGCAGCCACCCCCGGGGGCCCCAGCATTTT. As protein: CASSHPRGPQHF.

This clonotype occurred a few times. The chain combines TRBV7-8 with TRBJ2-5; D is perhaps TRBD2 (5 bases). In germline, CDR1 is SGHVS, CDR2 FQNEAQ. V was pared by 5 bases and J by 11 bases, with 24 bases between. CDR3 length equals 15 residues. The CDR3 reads CASSSLGQLTREQYF. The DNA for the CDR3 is TGTGCCAGCAGCAGCCTCGGCCAACTAACAAGGGAGCAGTACTTC.

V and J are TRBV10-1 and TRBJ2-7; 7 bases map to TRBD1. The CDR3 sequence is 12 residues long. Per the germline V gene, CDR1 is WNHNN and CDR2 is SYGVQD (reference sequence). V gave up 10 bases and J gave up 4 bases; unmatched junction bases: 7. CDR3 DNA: TGCGCCATGACGGACAGGACTTACGAGCAGTACTTC. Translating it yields CAMTDRTYEQYF.

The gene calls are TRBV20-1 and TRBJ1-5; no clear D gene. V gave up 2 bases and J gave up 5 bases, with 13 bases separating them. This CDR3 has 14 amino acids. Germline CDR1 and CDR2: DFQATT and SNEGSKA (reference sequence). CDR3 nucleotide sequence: TGCAGTGCTAGACGGGAGCCTCGGGATCAGCCCCAGCATTTT. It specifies CSARREPRDQPQHF.

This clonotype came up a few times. The CDR3 loop reads CAISESGDNQPQHF. CDR3 bases: TGTGCCATCAGTGAGTCGGGGGACAATCAGCCCCAGCATTTT. The J gene is TRBJ1-5, the V gene TRBV10-3; weak D call: TRBD1 (5 bases). This CDR3 has 14 amino acids. The germline V gene has CDR1 ENHRY and CDR2 SYGVKD. Trimming removed 0 bases from V and 3 bases from J, with 6 bases in between.

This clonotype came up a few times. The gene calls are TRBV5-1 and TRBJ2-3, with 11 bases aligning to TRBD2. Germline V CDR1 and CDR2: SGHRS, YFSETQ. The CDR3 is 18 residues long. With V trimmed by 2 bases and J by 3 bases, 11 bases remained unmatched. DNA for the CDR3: TGCGCCAGCAGCTTTGTAAATAGCGGGGGGGCCAGTACAGATACGCAGTATTTT. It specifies CASSFVNSGGASTDTQYF.

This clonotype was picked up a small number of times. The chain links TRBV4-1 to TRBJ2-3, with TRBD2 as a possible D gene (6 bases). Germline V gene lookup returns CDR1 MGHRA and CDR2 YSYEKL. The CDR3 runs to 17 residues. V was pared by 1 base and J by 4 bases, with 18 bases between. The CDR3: CASSQVMGRERADTQYF. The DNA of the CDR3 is TGCGCCAGCAGCCAAGTGATGGGTCGGGAGCGGGCAGATACGCAGTATTTT.

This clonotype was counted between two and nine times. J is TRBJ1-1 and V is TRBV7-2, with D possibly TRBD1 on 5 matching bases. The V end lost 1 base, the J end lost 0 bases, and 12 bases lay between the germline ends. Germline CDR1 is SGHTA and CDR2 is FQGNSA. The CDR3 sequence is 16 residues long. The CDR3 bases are TGTGCCAGCAGCTTAGGTTGGGGCACCATGAACACTGAAGCTTTCTTT. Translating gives CASSLGWGTMNTEAFF.

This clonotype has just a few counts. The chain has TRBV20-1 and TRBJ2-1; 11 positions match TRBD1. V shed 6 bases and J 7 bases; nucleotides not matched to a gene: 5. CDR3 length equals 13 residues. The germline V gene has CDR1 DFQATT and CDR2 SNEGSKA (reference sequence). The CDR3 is CSAADRGLNEQFF. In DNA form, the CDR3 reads TGCAGTGCGGCGGACAGGGGGCTAAATGAGCAGTTCTTC.

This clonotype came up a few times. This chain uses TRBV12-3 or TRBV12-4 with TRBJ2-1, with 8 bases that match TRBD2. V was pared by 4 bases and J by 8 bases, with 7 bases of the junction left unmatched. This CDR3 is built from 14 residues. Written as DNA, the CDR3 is TGTGCCAGCAGTTCCGGGACTAGAGACTATGAGCAGTTCTTC. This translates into CASSSGTRDYEQFF.

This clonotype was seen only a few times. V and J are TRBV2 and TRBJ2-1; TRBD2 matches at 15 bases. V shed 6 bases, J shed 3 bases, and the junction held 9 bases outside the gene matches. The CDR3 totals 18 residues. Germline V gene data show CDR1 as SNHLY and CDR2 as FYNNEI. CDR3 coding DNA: TGTGCCAGCAGCCCCGGGACTAGCGGGGGGCGCGACTACAATGAGCAGTTCTTC. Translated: CASSPGTSGGRDYNEQFF.